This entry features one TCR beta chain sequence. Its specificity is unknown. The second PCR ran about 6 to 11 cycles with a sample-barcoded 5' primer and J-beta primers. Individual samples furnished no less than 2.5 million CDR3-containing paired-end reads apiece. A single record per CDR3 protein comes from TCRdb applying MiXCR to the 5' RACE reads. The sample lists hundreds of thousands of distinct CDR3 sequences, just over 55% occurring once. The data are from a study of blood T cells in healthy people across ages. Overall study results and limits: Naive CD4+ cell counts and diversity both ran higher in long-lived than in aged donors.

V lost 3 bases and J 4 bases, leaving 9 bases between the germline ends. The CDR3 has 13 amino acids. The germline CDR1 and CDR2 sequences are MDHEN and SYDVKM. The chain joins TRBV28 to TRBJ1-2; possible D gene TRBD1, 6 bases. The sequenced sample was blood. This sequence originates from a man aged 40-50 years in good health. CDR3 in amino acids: CASSLRTAYGYTF. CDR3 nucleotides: TGTGCCAGCAGTTTGAGGACAGCCTATGGCTACACCTTC.